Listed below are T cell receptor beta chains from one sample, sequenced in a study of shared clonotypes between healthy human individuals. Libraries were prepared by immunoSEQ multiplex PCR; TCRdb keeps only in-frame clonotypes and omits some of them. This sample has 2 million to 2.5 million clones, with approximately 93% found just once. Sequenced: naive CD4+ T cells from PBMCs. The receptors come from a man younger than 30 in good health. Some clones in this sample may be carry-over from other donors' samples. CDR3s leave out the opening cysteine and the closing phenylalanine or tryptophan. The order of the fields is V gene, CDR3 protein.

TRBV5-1	ASSYGRETQY
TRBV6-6	ASRAGTADNSPLH
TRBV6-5	ASSYSPAGGTDTQY
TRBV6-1	ASSEVGGSWLETQY
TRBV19	ASSMGVTGELF
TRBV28	ASSSNRFGLF
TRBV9	ASSVSPGYNEQF
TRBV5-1	ASSLGGQGNQPQH
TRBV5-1	ASSLVLRQGNNEQF
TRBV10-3	AIMERNQETQY
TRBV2	ASSLTRAAMNTEAF
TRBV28	ASSLLVLAESSYNEQF
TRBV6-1	ASSAPSGGQGQPQH
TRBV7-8	ASSYRDNTEAF
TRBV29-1	SAAPGLVLDEQF
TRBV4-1	ASSQDMTRHYT
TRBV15	ATKAAVSTDTQY
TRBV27	ASSPKEGLGGNQPQH
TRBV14	ASSPLTLSSYNEQF
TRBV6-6	ASKPTGGRETQY
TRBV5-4	ASSLAGTGISEQY
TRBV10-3	ASETPGQSDTQY
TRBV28	ASSRGWTGLRY
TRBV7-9	ASSLETGYGYT
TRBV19	ASSPRIGTDTQY
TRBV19	ASRTVTTGANYGYT
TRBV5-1	ASSSLPGGLGGELF